The clone carrying this T cell receptor (beta chain) was seen only a few times. This CDR3 has 14 residues. Germline lookup yields CDR1 LNHDA and CDR2 SQIVND (reference sequence). With 4 bases clipped from V and 8 bases from J, the junction kept 7 bases outside the gene matches. This sample is drawn from a study of blood T cell repertoires in COVID-19. Looking at the study overall: T cells, B-cell-depleted T cells, or PBMCs provided the cDNA or gDNA that served as material.

Original data processing: Using reference gene primer amplification, nucleated cell counts were estimated. Clones were read by immunoSEQ multiplex PCR, and TCRdb kept only the in-frame ones, dropping some. For V, J and clone size, that table is used; D and trimming come from the DNA. The profile shows tens of thousands of clones, about 90% of them singletons. The chain recombines TRBV19 with TRBJ1-4, with TRBD1 identical over 7 bases. The receptor was isolated from a man in his fifties with active COVID-19. The sequenced sample was peripheral blood. The CDR3, as DNA: TGTGCCAGTAGTACGACAGGGTCGCGGGAAAAACTGTTTTTT. It translates to CASSTTGSREKLFF.